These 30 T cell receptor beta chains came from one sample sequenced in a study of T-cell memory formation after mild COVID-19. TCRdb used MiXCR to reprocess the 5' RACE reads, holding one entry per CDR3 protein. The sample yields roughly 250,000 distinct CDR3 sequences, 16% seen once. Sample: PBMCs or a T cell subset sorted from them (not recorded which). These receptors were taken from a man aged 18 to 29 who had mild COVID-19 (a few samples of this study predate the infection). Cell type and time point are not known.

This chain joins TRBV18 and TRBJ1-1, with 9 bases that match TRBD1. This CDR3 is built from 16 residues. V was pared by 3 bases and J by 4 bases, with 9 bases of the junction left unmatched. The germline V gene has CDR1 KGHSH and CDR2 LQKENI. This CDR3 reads CASSPTQGAPTTEAFF. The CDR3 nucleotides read TGTGCCAGCTCACCTACACAGGGGGCCCCGACCACTGAAGCTTTCTTT.

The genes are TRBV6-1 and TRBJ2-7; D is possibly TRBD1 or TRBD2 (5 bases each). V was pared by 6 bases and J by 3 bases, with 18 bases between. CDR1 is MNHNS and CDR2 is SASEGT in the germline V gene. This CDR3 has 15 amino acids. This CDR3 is CASSPSTWGNYEQYV. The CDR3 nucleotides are TGTGCCAGCAGCCCGTCTACTTGGGGGAACTACGAGCAGTACGTC.

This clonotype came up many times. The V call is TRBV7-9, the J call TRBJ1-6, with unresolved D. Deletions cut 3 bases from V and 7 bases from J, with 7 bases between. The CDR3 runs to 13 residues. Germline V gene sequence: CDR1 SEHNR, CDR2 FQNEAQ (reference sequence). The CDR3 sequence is CASSLRTNSPLHF. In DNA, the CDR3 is TGTGCCAGCAGCTTGAGAACCAATTCACCCCTCCACTTT.

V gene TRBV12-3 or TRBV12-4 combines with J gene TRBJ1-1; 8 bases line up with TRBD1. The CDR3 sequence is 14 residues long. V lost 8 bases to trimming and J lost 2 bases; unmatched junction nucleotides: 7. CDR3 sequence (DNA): TGTGCCAGCGGCCAGGGACAGGTCAACACTGAAGCTTTCTTT. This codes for CASGQGQVNTEAFF.

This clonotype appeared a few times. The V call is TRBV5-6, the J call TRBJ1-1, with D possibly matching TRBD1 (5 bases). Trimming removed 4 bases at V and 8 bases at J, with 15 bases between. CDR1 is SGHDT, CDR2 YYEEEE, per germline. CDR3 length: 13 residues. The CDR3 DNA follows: TGTGCCAGCAGCAGCAAACCGGGGCTCGAAGCTTTCTTT. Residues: CASSSKPGLEAFF.

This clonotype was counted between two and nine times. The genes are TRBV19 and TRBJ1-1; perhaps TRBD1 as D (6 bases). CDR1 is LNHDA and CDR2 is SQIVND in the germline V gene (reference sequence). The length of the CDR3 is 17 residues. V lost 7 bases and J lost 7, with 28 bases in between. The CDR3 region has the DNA TGTGCCAGTAAAAAAAAGCCCCCGGGGGGCCCAGCGGGTGAAGCTTTCTTT. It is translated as CASKKKPPGGPAGEAFF.

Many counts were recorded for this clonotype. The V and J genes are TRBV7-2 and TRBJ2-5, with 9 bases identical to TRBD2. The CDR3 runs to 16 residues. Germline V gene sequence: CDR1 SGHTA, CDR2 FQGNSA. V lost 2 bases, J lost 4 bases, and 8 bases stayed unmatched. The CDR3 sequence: CASSLTSGGLVETQYF. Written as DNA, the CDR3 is TGTGCCAGCAGCTTAACCAGCGGGGGGCTAGTAGAGACCCAGTACTTC.

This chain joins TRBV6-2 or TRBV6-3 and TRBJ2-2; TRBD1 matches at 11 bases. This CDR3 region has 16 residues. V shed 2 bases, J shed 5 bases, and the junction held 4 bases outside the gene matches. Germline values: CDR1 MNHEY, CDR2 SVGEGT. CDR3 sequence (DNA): TGTGCCAGCAGTTACCCCGGGACAGGGGGAACCGGGGAGCTGTTTTTT. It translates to CASSYPGTGGTGELFF.

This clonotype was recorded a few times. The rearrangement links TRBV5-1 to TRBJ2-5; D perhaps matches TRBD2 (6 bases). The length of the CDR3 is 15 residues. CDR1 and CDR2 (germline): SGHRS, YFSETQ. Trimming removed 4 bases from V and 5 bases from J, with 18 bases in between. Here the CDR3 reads CASSPVQQEGETQYF. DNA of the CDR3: TGCGCCAGCAGCCCGGTTCAACAGGAGGGGGAGACCCAGTACTTC.

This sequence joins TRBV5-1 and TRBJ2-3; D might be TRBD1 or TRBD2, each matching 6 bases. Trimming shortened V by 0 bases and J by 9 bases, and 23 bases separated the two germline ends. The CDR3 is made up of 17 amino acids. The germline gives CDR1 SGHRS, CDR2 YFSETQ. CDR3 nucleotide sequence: TGCGCCAGCAGCTTGGAGGGGGGCAGGCCCCCCTCTGGGACGCAGTATTTT. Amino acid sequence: CASSLEGGRPPSGTQYF.

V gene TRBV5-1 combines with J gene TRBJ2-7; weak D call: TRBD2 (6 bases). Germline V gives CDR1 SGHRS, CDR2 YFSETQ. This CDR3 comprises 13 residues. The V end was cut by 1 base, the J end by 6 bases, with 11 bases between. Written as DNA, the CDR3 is TGCGCCAGCAGCTTGTGGGACTCCATCGAGCAGTACTTC. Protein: CASSLWDSIEQYF.

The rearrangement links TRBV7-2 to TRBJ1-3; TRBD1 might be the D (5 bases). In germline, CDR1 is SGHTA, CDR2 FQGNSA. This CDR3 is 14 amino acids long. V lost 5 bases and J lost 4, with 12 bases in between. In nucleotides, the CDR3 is TGTGCCAGCAGCCCCTTGGGGGGAGGAAACACCATATATTTT. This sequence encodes CASSPLGGGNTIYF.

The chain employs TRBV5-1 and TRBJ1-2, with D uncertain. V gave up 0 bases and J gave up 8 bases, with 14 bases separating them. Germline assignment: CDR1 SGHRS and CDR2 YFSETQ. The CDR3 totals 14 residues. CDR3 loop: CASSLEVGVQGYTF. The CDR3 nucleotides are TGCGCCAGCAGCTTGGAGGTTGGCGTTCAGGGCTACACCTTC.

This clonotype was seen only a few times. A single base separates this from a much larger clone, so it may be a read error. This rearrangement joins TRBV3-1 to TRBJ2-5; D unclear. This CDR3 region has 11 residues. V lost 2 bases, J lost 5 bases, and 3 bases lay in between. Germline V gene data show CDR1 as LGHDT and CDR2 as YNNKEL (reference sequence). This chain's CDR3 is CASSQRETQYF. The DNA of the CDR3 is TGTGCCAGCAGCCAAAGGGAGACCCAGTACTTC.

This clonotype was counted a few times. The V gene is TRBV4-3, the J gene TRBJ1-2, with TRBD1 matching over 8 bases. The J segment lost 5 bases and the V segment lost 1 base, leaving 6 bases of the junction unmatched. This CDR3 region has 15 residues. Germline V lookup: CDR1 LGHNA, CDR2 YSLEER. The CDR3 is CASSQVHRGTYGYTF. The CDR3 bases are TGCGCCAGCAGCCAAGTCCACAGGGGGACGTATGGCTACACCTTC.

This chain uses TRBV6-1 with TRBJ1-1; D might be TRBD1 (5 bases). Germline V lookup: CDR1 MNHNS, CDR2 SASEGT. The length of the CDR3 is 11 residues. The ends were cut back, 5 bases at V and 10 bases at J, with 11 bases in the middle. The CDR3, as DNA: TGTGCCAGCAGTTCTCTGGGGGGAGCTTTCTTT. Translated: CASSSLGGAFF.

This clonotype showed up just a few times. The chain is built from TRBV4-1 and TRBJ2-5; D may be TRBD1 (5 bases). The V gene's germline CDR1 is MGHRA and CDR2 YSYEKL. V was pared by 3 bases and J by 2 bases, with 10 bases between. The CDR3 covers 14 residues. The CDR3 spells CASSQSKGQETQYF. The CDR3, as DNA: TGCGCCAGCAGCCAGAGCAAGGGGCAAGAGACCCAGTACTTC.

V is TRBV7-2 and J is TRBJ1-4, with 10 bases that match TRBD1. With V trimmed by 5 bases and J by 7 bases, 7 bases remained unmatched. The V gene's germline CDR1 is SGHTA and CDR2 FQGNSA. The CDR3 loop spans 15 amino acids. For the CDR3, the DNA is TGTGCCAGCAGCCGAAAGACAGGGGGCGGTGAAAAACTGTTTTTT. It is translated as CASSRKTGGGEKLFF.

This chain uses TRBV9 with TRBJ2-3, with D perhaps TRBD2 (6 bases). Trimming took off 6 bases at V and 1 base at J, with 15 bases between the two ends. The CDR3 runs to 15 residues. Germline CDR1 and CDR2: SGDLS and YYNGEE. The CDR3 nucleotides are TGTGCCAGCAAGGTCGGCGGGGATGGCACAGATACGCAGTATTTT. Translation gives CASKVGGDGTDTQYF. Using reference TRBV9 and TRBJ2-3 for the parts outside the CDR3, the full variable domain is DSGVTQTPKHLITATGQRVTLRCSPRSGDLSVYWYQQSLDQGLQFLIQYYNGEERAKGNILERFSAQQFPDLHSELNLSSLELGDSALYFCASKVGGDGTDTQYFGPGTRLTVL.

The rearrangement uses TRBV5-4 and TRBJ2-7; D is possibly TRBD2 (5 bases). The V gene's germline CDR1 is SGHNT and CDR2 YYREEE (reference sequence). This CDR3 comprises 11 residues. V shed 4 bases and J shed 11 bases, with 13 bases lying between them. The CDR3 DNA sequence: TGTGCCAGCAGCAAAGAGGGCCTCGAGTACTTC. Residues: CASSKEGLEYF.

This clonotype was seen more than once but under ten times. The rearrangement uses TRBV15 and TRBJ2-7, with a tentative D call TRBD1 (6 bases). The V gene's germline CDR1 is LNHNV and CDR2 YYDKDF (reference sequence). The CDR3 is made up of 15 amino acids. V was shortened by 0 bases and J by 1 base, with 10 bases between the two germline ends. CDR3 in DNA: TGTGCCACCAGCAGAGATAGCAGGGGTTCCTACGAGCAGTACGTC. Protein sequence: CATSRDSRGSYEQYV.

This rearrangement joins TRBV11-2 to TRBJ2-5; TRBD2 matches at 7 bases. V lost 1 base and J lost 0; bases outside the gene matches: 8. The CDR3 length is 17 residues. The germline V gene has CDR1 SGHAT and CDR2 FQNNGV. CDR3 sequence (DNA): TGTGCCAGCAGCTTAGTGCTGGGGGGGAACTACCAAGAGACCCAGTACTTC. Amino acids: CASSLVLGGNYQETQYF.

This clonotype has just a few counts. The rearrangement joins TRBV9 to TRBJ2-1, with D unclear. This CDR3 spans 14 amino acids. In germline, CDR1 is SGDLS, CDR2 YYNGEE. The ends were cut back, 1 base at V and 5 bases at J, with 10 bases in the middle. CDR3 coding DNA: TGTGCCAGCAGCGTAAAGTGGGCGGACAATGAGCAGTTCTTC. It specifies CASSVKWADNEQFF.

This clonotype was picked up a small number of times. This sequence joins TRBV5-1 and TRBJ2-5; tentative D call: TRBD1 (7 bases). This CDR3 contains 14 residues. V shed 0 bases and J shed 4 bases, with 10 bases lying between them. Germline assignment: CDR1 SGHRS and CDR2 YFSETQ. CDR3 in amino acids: CASSLGGDRETQYF. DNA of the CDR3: TGCGCCAGCAGCTTGGGCGGGGACAGAGAGACCCAGTACTTC.

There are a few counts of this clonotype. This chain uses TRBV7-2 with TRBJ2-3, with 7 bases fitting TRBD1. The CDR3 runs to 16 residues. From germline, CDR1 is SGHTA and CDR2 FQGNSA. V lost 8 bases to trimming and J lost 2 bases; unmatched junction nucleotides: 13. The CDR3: CASFDRVPPHTDTQYF. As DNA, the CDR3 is TGTGCCAGCTTCGACAGGGTCCCCCCACACACAGATACGCAGTATTTT.

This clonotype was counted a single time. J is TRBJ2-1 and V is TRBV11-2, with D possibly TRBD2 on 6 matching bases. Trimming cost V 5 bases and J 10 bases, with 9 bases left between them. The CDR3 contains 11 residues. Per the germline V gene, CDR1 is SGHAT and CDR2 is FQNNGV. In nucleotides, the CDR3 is TGTGCCAGCAGCGGCCGGGGGGAGCAGTTCTTC. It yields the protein CASSGRGEQFF.

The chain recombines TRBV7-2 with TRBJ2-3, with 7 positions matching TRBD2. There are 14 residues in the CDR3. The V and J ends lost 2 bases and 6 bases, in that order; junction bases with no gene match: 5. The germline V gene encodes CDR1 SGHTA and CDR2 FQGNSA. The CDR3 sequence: CASSLSGASDTQYF. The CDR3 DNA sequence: TGTGCCAGCAGCTTAAGCGGGGCCTCGGATACGCAGTATTTT. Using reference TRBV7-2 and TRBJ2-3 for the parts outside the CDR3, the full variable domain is GAGVSQSPSNKVTEKGKDVELRCDPISGHTALYWYRQSLGQGLEFLIYFQGNSAPDKSGLPSDRFSAERTGGSVSTLTIQRTQQEDSAVYLCASSLSGASDTQYFGPGTRLTVL.

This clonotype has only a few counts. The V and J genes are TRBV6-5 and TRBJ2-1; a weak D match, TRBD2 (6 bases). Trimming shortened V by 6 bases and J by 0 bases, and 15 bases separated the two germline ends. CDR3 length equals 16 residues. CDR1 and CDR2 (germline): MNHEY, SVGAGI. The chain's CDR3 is CASRSTGTASYNEQFF. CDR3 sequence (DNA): TGTGCCAGCAGATCAACCGGGACTGCCTCCTACAATGAGCAGTTCTTC.

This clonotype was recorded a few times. This chain's CDR3 is CSADDSYGYTF. The CDR3 DNA reads TGCAGTGCTGACGACAGCTATGGCTACACCTTC. The genes are TRBV20-1 and TRBJ1-2; tentative D call: TRBD1 (5 bases). Germline values: CDR1 DFQATT, CDR2 SNEGSKA (reference sequence). The CDR3 is 11 amino acids. V was clipped by 5 bases and J by 4 bases, with 8 bases between them.

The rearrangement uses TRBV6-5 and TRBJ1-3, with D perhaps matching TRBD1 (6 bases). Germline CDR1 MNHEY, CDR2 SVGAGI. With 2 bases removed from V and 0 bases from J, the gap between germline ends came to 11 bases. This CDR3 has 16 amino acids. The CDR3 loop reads CASSYLVTGSGNTIYF. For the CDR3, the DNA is TGTGCCAGCAGTTACCTAGTGACAGGCTCTGGAAACACCATATATTTT.